This entry lists 25 T cell receptor beta chains sequenced from one sample in a study of liver allograft versus peripheral blood T cells. Study background: The authors compared T cell receptor repertoires in transplanted livers with recipients' peripheral blood repertoires.

Each CDR3 protein gets one entry after TCRdb re-called the reads with MiXCR. This sample has fewer than 15,000 distinct CDR3 sequences, with about 19% found just once. The source is a human patient who had a liver transplant. Some T cells here may be from the graft donor.

This clonotype was counted many times. The V call is TRBV6-5, the J call TRBJ2-1; possible D gene TRBD1, 7 bases. In germline, CDR1 is MNHEY, CDR2 SVGAGI. The CDR3 consists of 16 residues. The V and J ends lost 4 bases and 3 bases respectively, with 16 bases between them. The chain's CDR3 is CASSLTGPGGYNEQFF. The CDR3 DNA is TGTGCCAGCAGTTTGACAGGGCCCGGGGGCTACAATGAGCAGTTCTTC.

This clonotype was seen repeatedly, ten times or more. The chain combines TRBV28 with TRBJ1-1; D unclear. The V and J ends lost 1 base and 4 bases respectively, with 10 bases between them. Germline CDR1 and CDR2: MDHEN and SYDVKM. There are 14 residues in the CDR3. The CDR3 DNA reads TGTGCCAGCAGTTTATCCGACCGAGGCACTGAAGCTTTCTTT. Translated: CASSLSDRGTEAFF.

This clonotype is labeled as medium-sized (0.01 to 0.1%). This sequence joins TRBV28 and TRBJ1-2; 7 bases are a match to TRBD1. The trim removed 5 bases at V and 4 bases at J, leaving 7 bases unmatched. CDR1 MDHEN and CDR2 SYDVKM come from the germline V gene. CDR3 length: 14 amino acids. The CDR3 DNA reads as TGTGCCAGCAGTGAGGGACAGCAGCTCTATGGCTACACCTTC. This encodes CASSEGQQLYGYTF.

Notes on this clonotype: A much larger clone lies one base from this, so it may be a read error. This chain uses TRBV13 with TRBJ2-3; 10 bases line up with TRBD2. V was clipped by 7 bases and J by 9 bases; unmatched bases: 4. Germline assignment: CDR1 PRHDT and CDR2 FYEKMQ (reference sequence). CDR3 length: 12 amino acids. CDR3 DNA: TGTGCCAGCAACTGGACTAGCGGAACGCAGTATTTT. It yields the protein CASNWTSGTQYF.

The sample holds a few counts of this clonotype. The chain has TRBV12-3 or TRBV12-4 and TRBJ2-1; possible D gene TRBD2, 5 bases. This CDR3 comprises 12 residues. V lost 5 bases to trimming and J lost 4 bases, with 6 bases between them. The CDR3 protein is CASSRRYNEQFF. DNA of the CDR3: TGTGCCAGCAGTCGGAGGTACAATGAGCAGTTCTTC.

The V gene is TRBV9, the J gene TRBJ1-1, with D maybe TRBD1 (5 bases). Germline V gives CDR1 SGDLS, CDR2 YYNGEE. Trimming removed 0 bases at V and 2 bases at J, with 11 bases between. This CDR3 is built from 15 residues. The CDR3 nucleotides are TGTGCCAGCAGCGTAGATGACAGAGATAACACTGAAGCTTTCTTT. Protein: CASSVDDRDNTEAFF.

V and J are TRBV20-1 and TRBJ2-7; 12 nucleotides match TRBD1. There are 14 residues in the CDR3. Trimming at V came to 3 bases and at J to 2 bases, leaving 2 bases not matched to a gene. Germline V gene sequence: CDR1 DFQATT, CDR2 SNEGSKA (reference sequence). The DNA of the CDR3 is TGCAGTGCTAGGGGACAGGGGGCAACCTACGAGCAGTACTTC. This sequence encodes CSARGQGATYEQYF.

On this clonotype itself: A clone one base away is much larger, so this may be a read error. As the CDR3 is not closed by the conserved phenylalanine or tryptophan, this likely results from a read error. V gene TRBV6-1 combines with J gene TRBJ2-7; either TRBD1 or TRBD2 may supply D (6 bases each). The CDR3 is made up of 14 amino acids. The germline gives CDR1 MNHNS, CDR2 SASEGT. V was clipped by 7 bases and J by 5 bases, with 18 bases between them. This chain's CDR3 is CASNLRGLSDEQYL. CDR3 nucleotides: TGTGCCAGCAACCTCAGGGGACTGTCAGACGAGCAGTACTTA.

The chain links TRBV12-3 or TRBV12-4 to TRBJ1-1; no clear D gene. V lost 7 bases to trimming and J lost 0 bases, with 15 bases between them. CDR3 size: 15 residues. In DNA form, the CDR3 reads TGTGCCAGCAACGAGGAGGCAGGCATGAACACTGAAGCTTTCTTT. Residues: CASNEEAGMNTEAFF.

This clonotype is medium-sized (0.01 to 0.1%) within its sample. V gene TRBV5-6 combines with J gene TRBJ1-1; perhaps TRBD1 as D (5 bases). V was trimmed by 0 bases and J by 2 bases, leaving 8 bases between them. The CDR3 has 14 residues. The germline V gene has CDR1 SGHDT and CDR2 YYEEEE. The CDR3 sequence: CASSLAGYNTEAFF. The CDR3 region has the DNA TGTGCCAGCAGCTTGGCAGGGTACAACACTGAAGCTTTCTTT.

The chain couples TRBV30 to TRBJ1-3; 11 positions match TRBD1. V was clipped by 7 bases and J by 4 bases; unmatched bases: 3. The CDR3 sequence is 13 residues long. Germline values: CDR1 GTSNPN, CDR2 SVGIG (reference sequence). The CDR3 spells CASGTGGGNTIYF. Here the CDR3 DNA reads TGTGCCTCCGGGACAGGGGGAGGAAACACCATATATTTT.

The V gene is TRBV20-1, the J gene TRBJ1-2; 7 bases are a match to TRBD1. Germline CDR1 reads DFQATT; CDR2 reads SNEGSKA (reference sequence). The CDR3 is 15 amino acids. V was pared by 0 bases and J by 8 bases, with 12 bases of the junction left unmatched. CDR3 DNA sequence: TGCAGTGCTAGAGAGCCAGGGGGGACAGCCGGAGGCTACACCTTC. Protein sequence: CSAREPGGTAGGYTF.

In its sample, this clonotype ranks as medium-sized. The chain combines TRBV7-2 with TRBJ2-5, with 10 bases fitting TRBD2. Per the germline V gene, CDR1 is SGHTA and CDR2 is FQGNSA. V was pared by 5 bases and J by 5 bases, with 8 bases of the junction left unmatched. The CDR3 has 15 amino acids. The CDR3 DNA reads TGTGCCAGCAGCCCGAGCGGGGGGGCTGGCGAGACCCAGTACTTC. It translates to CASSPSGGAGETQYF.

This rearrangement joins TRBV6-1 to TRBJ2-5; perhaps TRBD2 as D (6 bases). V was shortened by 2 bases and J by 6 bases, with 16 bases between the two germline ends. This CDR3 has 15 residues. Germline V gene lookup returns CDR1 MNHNS and CDR2 SASEGT. DNA of the CDR3: TGTGCCAGCAGTGAACAATTTGGAGGGAAGCAGACCCAGTACTTC. Encoded protein: CASSEQFGGKQTQYF.

The chain couples TRBV12-3 or TRBV12-4 to TRBJ2-1, with a weak D call TRBD2 (6 bases). V lost 4 bases and J 14 bases, leaving 15 bases between the germline ends. CDR3 length: 12 amino acids. CDR3 coding DNA: TGTGCCAGCAGTTCCCTTGGGACTTTGAAGTTCTTC. Encoded protein: CASSSLGTLKFF.

The chain has TRBV7-9 and TRBJ2-2; 7 bases match TRBD2. The CDR3 is 14 residues long. With 5 bases clipped from V and 1 base from J, the junction kept 1 base outside the gene matches. The germline V gene encodes CDR1 SEHNR and CDR2 FQNEAQ (reference sequence). The CDR3 DNA reads TGTGCCAGCAGCCCTAGCGGGAACACCGGGGAGCTGTTTTTT. Translating gives CASSPSGNTGELFF.

At least ten counts were recorded for this clonotype. The chain's CDR3 is CATSGTPSDTQYF. The CDR3 DNA reads TGTGCCACCAGTGGCACCCCTTCGGATACGCAGTATTTT. V is TRBV24-1 and J is TRBJ2-3, with D unresolved. Trimming cost V 5 bases and J 6 bases, with 11 bases left between them. The CDR3 loop spans 13 amino acids. From germline, CDR1 is KGHDR and CDR2 SFDVKD.

A word on this clonotype: Being one base from a much bigger clone, this may be a read error. The V gene is TRBV6-5, the J gene TRBJ2-7; unclear D gene. Trimming shortened V by 7 bases and J by 2 bases, and 21 bases separated the two germline ends. Germline values: CDR1 MNHEY, CDR2 SVGAGI. CDR3 size: 16 residues. The CDR3 nucleotides are TGTGCCAGCACCCACCAAACACTACCGGGCCCCTACGAGCAGTACTTC. This sequence encodes CASTHQTLPGPYEQYF.

This clonotype was observed many times. The chain is built from TRBV19 and TRBJ2-2; 7 positions agree with TRBD1. The germline CDR1 and CDR2 sequences are LNHDA and SQIVND (reference sequence). The CDR3 is 16 amino acids. V shed 5 bases and J 0 bases; nucleotides not matched to a gene: 6. The CDR3 region has the DNA TGTGCCAGTAGTCGCACCGGGACAGCGAACACCGGGGAGCTGTTTTTT. Translating it yields CASSRTGTANTGELFF.

This clonotype is medium-sized in the sample. The CDR3 DNA follows: TGTGCCAGTCGCCGCCTCGGGACTAGCGGCGCCCACACCCAGTACTTC. Translated, it gives CASRRLGTSGAHTQYF. The chain has TRBV27 and TRBJ2-5; 11 bases map to TRBD2. Germline V gene data show CDR1 as MNHEY and CDR2 as SMNVEV (reference sequence). J gave up 8 bases and V 9 bases, and 17 bases lay outside the gene matches. The CDR3 is 16 amino acids.

This clonotype is classed as medium-sized. The chain uses TRBV7-2 and TRBJ2-1; TRBD2 matches at 8 bases. Trimming at V came to 5 bases and at J to 11 bases, leaving 5 bases not matched to a gene. This CDR3 is built from 12 residues. The germline gives CDR1 SGHTA, CDR2 FQGNSA. CDR3 DNA: TGTGCCAGCAGCCCTCAGCGGGAGAAGCAGTTCTTC. Its translation: CASSPQREKQFF.

This clonotype showed up many times. The rearrangement joins TRBV7-2 to TRBJ1-1; D gene unclear. The CDR3 length is 15 residues. CDR1 and CDR2 (germline): SGHTA, FQGNSA. Trimming left V 2 bases short and J 1 base short, with 11 bases between. As DNA, the CDR3 is TGTGCCAGCAGCTTATCGGCCGGAAAGAACACTGAAGCTTTCTTT. This encodes CASSLSAGKNTEAFF. Supplemented by reference TRBV7-2 and TRBJ1-1, the full variable domain reads GAGVSQSPSNKVTEKGKDVELRCDPISGHTALYWYRQSLGQGLEFLIYFQGNSAPDKSGLPSDRFSAERTGGSVSTLTIQRTQQEDSAVYLCASSLSAGKNTEAFFGQGTRLTVV.

This clonotype occurred many times. CDR3 residues: CASSPPAGGLNTQYF. CDR3 nucleotide sequence: TGTGCCAGCTCACCACCGGCAGGGGGCTTAAATACGCAGTATTTT. This chain uses TRBV18 with TRBJ2-3, with 8 nucleotides matching TRBD1. CDR1 and CDR2 (germline): KGHSH, LQKENI. Trimming took 0 bases from V and 7 from J; bases not matched to a gene: 6. This CDR3 has 15 amino acids. The whole variable domain, remainder taken from reference TRBV18 and TRBJ2-3, is NAGVMQNPRHLVRRRGQEARLRCSPMKGHSHVYWYRQLPEEGLKFMVYLQKENIIDESGMPKERFSAEFPKEGPSILRIQQVVRGDSAAYFCASSPPAGGLNTQYFGPGTRLTVL.

At least ten counts were recorded for this clonotype. CDR3 in amino acids: CASSLGMGTGAAHEQYF. The CDR3 region has the DNA TGTGCCAGCAGTTTGGGGATGGGAACGGGAGCTGCCCACGAGCAGTACTTC. This chain links TRBV12-3 or TRBV12-4 with TRBJ2-7; a weak D match, TRBD2 (6 bases). V dropped 3 bases and J dropped 5 bases, with 23 bases sitting between them. CDR3 size: 17 residues.

The chain links TRBV28 to TRBJ1-4; 7 bases align to TRBD1. CDR3 size: 17 residues. From germline, CDR1 is MDHEN and CDR2 SYDVKM. V was clipped by 7 bases and J by 7 bases; unmatched bases: 18. The CDR3 loop reads CASTPRSGGGFFEKLFF. CDR3 coding DNA: TGTGCCAGCACCCCTCGTTCAGGAGGGGGCTTTTTTGAAAAACTGTTTTTT. Full variable domain (missing parts from reference TRBV28 and TRBJ1-4): DVKVTQSSRYLVKRTGEKVFLECVQDMDHENMFWYRQDPGLGLRLIYFSYDVKMKEKGDIPEGYSVSREKKERFSLILESASTNQTSMYLCASTPRSGGGFFEKLFFGSGTQLSVL.